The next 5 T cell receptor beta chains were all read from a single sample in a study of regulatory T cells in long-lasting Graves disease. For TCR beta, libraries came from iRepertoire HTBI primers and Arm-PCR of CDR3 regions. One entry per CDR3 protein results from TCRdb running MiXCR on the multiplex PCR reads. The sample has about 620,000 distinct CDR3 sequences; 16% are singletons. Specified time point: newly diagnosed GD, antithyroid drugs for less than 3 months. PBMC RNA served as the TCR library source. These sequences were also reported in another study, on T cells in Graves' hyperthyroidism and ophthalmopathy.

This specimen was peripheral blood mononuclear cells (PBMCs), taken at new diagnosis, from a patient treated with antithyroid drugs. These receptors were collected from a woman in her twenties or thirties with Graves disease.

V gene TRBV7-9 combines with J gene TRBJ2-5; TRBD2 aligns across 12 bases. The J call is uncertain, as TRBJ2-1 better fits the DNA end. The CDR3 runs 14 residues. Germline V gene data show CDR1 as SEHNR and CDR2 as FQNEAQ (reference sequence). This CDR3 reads CASSLTGLAGEQFF. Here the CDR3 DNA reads TGTGCCAGCAGCTTAACGGGACTAGCGGGCGAGCAGTTCTTC.

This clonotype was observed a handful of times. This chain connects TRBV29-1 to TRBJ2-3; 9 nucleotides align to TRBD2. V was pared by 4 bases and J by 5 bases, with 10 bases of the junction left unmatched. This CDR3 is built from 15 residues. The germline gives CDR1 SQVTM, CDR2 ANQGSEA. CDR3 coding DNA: TGCAGCGTTGTTAGCGGGAGTGGTCTGCAAGATACGCAGTATTTT. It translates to CSVVSGSGLQDTQYF.

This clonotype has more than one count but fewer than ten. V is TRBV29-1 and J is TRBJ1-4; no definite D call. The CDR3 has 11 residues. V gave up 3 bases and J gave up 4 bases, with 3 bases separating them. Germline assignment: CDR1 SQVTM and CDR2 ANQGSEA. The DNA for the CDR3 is TGCAGCGTTGACAGTAATGAAAAACTGTTTTTT. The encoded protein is CSVDSNEKLFF.

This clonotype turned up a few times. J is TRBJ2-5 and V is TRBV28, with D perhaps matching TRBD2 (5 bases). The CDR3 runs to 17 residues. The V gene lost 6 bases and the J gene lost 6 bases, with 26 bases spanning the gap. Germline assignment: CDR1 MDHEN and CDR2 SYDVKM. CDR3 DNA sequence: TGTGCCAGCAGCTCCGCTTCTGGACTCGGGGTTTCGCAGACCCAGTACTTC. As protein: CASSSASGLGVSQTQYF.

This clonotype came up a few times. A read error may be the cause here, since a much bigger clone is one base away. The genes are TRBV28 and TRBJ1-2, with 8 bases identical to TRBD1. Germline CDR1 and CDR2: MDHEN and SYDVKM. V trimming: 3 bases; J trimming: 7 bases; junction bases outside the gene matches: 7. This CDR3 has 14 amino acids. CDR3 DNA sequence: TGTGCCAGCAGTTTTTTCAAGCAGGGGGCTGGCTACACCTTC. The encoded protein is CASSFFKQGAGYTF.